This T cell receptor (beta chain) was documented in a study of tumor and adjacent non-tumor tissue in lung cancer. Study-level background: The patients, 10 men and several women, were about 30 to 76 with stage I to III disease. Findings and caveats of the study: Normal lung showed higher cumulative top 100 clone frequency than tumor. Tumor tissue had significantly higher TCR diversity than normal lung.

CDR1 is MNHNS, CDR2 SASEGT, per germline. The CDR3 runs to 12 residues. A remark on this clonotype: The target antigen is unknown. Compared with germline, one end of the junction differs, possibly owing to a read error.

A modified ARM-PCR protocol with three rounds of nested PCR amplified TCRbeta. TCRdb re-derived calls from the multiplex PCR reads in MiXCR, one entry per CDR3 protein. This repertoire shows 90,000 or so distinct CDR3 sequences, around 65% found once; its top ten account for about 16%. RNA was extracted from bulk tissue without any cell sorting. Newly diagnosed lung cancer patients had thoracic surgery in China, August–late 2014, without prior chemotherapy. The gene calls are TRBV6-1 and TRBJ1-2; no clear D. What was sequenced was lung tumor tissue. The sequence was collected from a man aged 70 or older with non-small cell lung cancer. CDR3 DNA: TGTGCCGGGAGTCTGACGGGAGATGGCCACACCTTC. This encodes CAGSLTGDGHTF.